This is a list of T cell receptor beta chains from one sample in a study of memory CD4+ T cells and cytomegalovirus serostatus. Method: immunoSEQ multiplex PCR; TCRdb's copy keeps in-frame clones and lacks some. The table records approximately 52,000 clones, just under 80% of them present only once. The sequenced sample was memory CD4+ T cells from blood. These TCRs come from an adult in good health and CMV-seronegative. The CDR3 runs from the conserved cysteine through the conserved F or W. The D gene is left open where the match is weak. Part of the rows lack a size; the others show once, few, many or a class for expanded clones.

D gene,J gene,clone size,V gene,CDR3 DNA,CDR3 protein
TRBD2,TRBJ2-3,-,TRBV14,TGTGCCAGCAGCCATATAGCGGGGGGACCCACAGATACGCAGTATTTT,CASSHIAGGPTDTQYF
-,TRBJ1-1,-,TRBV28,TGTGCCAGCCCTAAAGGGGCAGGCGGGGAAGAGAAGAACACTGAAGCTTTCTTT,CASPKGAGGEEKNTEAFF
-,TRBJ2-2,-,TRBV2,TGTGCCAGCAGTAGATATGGGTTCACCGGGGAGCTGTTTTTT,CASSRYGFTGELFF
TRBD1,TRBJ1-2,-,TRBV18,TGTGCCAGCTCACTAAAACGGACGACAGGGGGCGACTATGGCTACACCTTC,CASSLKRTTGGDYGYTF
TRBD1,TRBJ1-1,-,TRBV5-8,TGTGCCAGCAGAACGGGACAGGTCAAGTTGACTGAAGCTTTCTTT,CASRTGQVKLTEAFF
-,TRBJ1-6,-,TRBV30,TGTGCCTGGAGGGGGTCCTATAATTCACCCCTCCACTTT,CAWRGSYNSPLHF
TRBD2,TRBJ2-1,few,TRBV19,TGTGCCACCACATCTAGCGGGGACTACAATGAGCAGTTCTTC,CATTSSGDYNEQFF
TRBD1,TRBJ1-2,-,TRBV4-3,TGCGCCAGCAGCCTCGGAGGGGGCGCTGGTATTAACTATGGCTACACCTTC,CASSLGGGAGINYGYTF
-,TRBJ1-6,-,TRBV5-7,TGTGCCAGCAGCTCGGACAGCTCCTATAATTCACCCCTCCACTTT,CASSSDSSYNSPLHF
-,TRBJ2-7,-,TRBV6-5,TGTGCCAGCAGTCCCCGGGACGGATCCTACGAGCAGTACTTC,CASSPRDGSYEQYF
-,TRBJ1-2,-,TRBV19,TGTGCCAGTAGTATAGAGGCTGACCTCTATGGCTACACCTTC,CASSIEADLYGYTF
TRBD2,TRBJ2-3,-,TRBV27,TGTGCCAGCAGCCCAGGGGGACTAGCCACAGATACGCAGTATTTT,CASSPGGLATDTQYF
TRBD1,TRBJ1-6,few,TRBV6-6,TGTGCCAGCAGTGCACGACAGGGGCCCCTCCACTTT,CASSARQGPLHF
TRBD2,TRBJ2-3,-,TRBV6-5,TGTGCCAGCAGCCTCTCTAGCGGGGGGGCGGATACGCAGTATTTT,CASSLSSGGADTQYF
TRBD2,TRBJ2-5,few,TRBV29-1,TGCAGCGTTGCACTAGCGGGGGTCAAAAGGGAGACCCAGTACTTC,CSVALAGVKRETQYF
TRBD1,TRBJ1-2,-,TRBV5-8,TGTGCCAGCAGCCCCCGGACAGGGAGTAACTATGGCTACACCTTC,CASSPRTGSNYGYTF
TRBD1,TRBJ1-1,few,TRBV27,TGTGCCAGCAGCGACAGGGTCCGCACTGAAGCTTTCTTT,CASSDRVRTEAFF
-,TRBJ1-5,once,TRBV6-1,TGTGCCAGCAGGGACAGCGTGCGTCAGCCCCAGCATTTT,CASRDSVRQPQHF
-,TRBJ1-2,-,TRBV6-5,TGTGCCAGCAGCACTGGGAACTATGGCTACACCTTC,CASSTGNYGYTF
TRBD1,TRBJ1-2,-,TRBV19,TGTGCCAGTAACCGGGACAGGGAGAGGGGCTACACCTTC,CASNRDRERGYTF
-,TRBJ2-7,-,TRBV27,TGTGCCAGCAGTATGTGGGGCTCCTACGAGCAGTACTTC,CASSMWGSYEQYF
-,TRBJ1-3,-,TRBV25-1,TGTGCCAGCAGTGCCCCGGGGTACCGCGGAAACACCATATATTTT,CASSAPGYRGNTIYF
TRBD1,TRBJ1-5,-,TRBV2,TGTGCCAGCAGGCGTGACAGGGGTAGCAATCAGCCCCAGCATTTT,CASRRDRGSNQPQHF
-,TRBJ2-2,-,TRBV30,TGTGCCTGGTTGAGGGGGGAATTAAACACCGGGGAGCTGTTTTTT,CAWLRGELNTGELFF